These 12 T cell receptor beta chains share one sample of origin, sequenced in a study of identical twins. TCRdb re-analysed the 5' RACE reads in MiXCR, keeping a single row per CDR3 protein. Here the sample spans 500,000 to 650,000 distinct CDR3 sequences, around 7.5% being singletons. The sample also formed part of further work on yellow fever vaccine responses in identical twins.

The specimen sequenced was PBMCs. These receptors were taken from a woman aged 18 to 35 in good health.

V gene TRBV18 combines with J gene TRBJ1-3; no firm D call. The germline gives CDR1 KGHSH, CDR2 LQKENI. The V end was cut by 5 bases, the J end by 2 bases, with 7 bases between. The CDR3 sequence is 13 residues long. The CDR3 sequence: CASSTQAGNTIYF. CDR3 DNA sequence: TGTGCCAGCTCAACCCAGGCTGGAAACACCATATATTTT.

This clonotype has more than one count but fewer than ten. The V call is TRBV12-3 or TRBV12-4, the J call TRBJ2-2; possible D gene TRBD1, 5 bases. The CDR3 totals 15 residues. With 10 bases removed from V and 0 bases from J, the gap between germline ends came to 15 bases. In DNA form, the CDR3 reads TGTGCCACCGCCCAAGGGGCACCGAACACCGGGGAGCTGTTTTTT. Its translation: CATAQGAPNTGELFF.

This rearrangement joins TRBV20-1 to TRBJ1-1; D is undetermined. The V end lost 1 base, the J end lost 1 base, and 7 bases lay between the germline ends. The CDR3 is made up of 13 amino acids. Per germline, CDR1 DFQATT and CDR2 SNEGSKA (reference sequence). The CDR3 reads CSARVIPNTEAFF. DNA of the CDR3: TGCAGTGCTAGAGTTATCCCGAACACTGAAGCTTTCTTT.

The sample holds a few counts of this clonotype. The chain recombines TRBV7-8 with TRBJ2-2, with unresolved D. This CDR3 region has 15 residues. V shed 0 bases and J shed 4 bases, with 9 bases lying between them. CDR1 is SGHVS, CDR2 FQNEAQ, per germline. DNA of the CDR3: TGTGCCAGCAGCTTAGCAGAAGGGATCACCGGGGAGCTGTTTTTT. Amino acid sequence: CASSLAEGITGELFF.

There are a few counts of this clonotype. V gene TRBV7-9 combines with J gene TRBJ1-5, with TRBD1 identical over 12 bases. Germline trimming cut 5 bases from V and 4 bases from J; bases unmatched to any gene: 6. The CDR3 has 16 residues. Germline CDR1 is SEHNR and CDR2 is FQNEAQ (reference sequence). CDR3 in amino acids: CASSETGQGANQPQHF. As DNA, the CDR3 is TGTGCCAGCAGCGAGACGGGACAGGGGGCTAATCAGCCCCAGCATTTT.

This clonotype was observed a handful of times. The chain carries TRBV11-2 and TRBJ2-1, with a tentative D call TRBD1 (5 bases). This CDR3 region has 13 residues. CDR1 is SGHAT, CDR2 FQNNGV, per germline. Trimming removed 6 bases at V and 6 bases at J, with 12 bases between. CDR3 loop: CASRVLQGNEQFF. The CDR3 region has the DNA TGTGCCAGCAGAGTTCTGCAGGGCAATGAGCAGTTCTTC.

V and J are TRBV27 and TRBJ1-3; 8 bases agree with TRBD1. Germline-derived CDR1 and CDR2 are MNHEY and SMNVEV (reference sequence). The ends lost 4 bases at V and 2 bases at J; junction bases unmatched: 4. The CDR3 length is 15 residues. CDR3 DNA sequence: TGTGCCAGCAGTTATGGACAGGGCCCTGGAAACACCATATATTTT. As protein: CASSYGQGPGNTIYF.

The chain uses TRBV7-2 and TRBJ2-7; TRBD1 might be the D (6 bases). Germline CDR1 and CDR2: SGHTA and FQGNSA. The CDR3 runs 14 residues. Trimming shortened V by 3 bases and J by 4 bases, and 13 bases separated the two germline ends. The CDR3 DNA reads TGTGCCAGCAGCTTTCGGACAGTCCAATACGAGCAGTACTTC. Its translation: CASSFRTVQYEQYF.

This clonotype was seen more than once but under ten times. The chain is built from TRBV20-1 and TRBJ2-5; 9 bases match TRBD1. Germline lookup yields CDR1 DFQATT and CDR2 SNEGSKA (reference sequence). Losses at the gene ends were 6 bases for V and 6 bases for J; bases not matched to a gene: 5. This CDR3 contains 12 residues. CDR3 DNA: TGCAGTGCGGGACAGGGTTTGAAGACCCAGTACTTC. Translated: CSAGQGLKTQYF.

This clonotype was observed many times. The chain carries TRBV27 and TRBJ1-5; no clear D. The V and J ends lost 4 bases and 2 bases respectively, with 9 bases between them. CDR3 length equals 14 residues. Germline V CDR1 and CDR2: MNHEY, SMNVEV (reference sequence). CDR3 DNA: TGTGCCAGCAGTTCCGGTGGGGGCAATCAGCCCCAGCATTTT. The encoded protein is CASSSGGGNQPQHF.

The rearrangement uses TRBV5-1 and TRBJ2-5, with 7 bases fitting TRBD1. The CDR3 extends over 14 amino acids. Germline CDR1 and CDR2: SGHRS and YFSETQ. Germline trimming cut 4 bases from V and 5 bases from J; bases unmatched to any gene: 8. The CDR3 DNA reads TGCGCCAGCAGCCCTGAGGGGGCAGGGGAGACCCAGTACTTC. The encoded protein is CASSPEGAGETQYF.

This clonotype showed up just a few times. V gene TRBV4-1 combines with J gene TRBJ2-2, with TRBD1 as a possible D gene (6 bases). Deletions cut 4 bases from V and 0 bases from J, with 12 bases between. CDR3 length equals 16 residues. Per germline, CDR1 MGHRA and CDR2 YSYEKL. The CDR3 region is CASSRLGQPNTGELFF. CDR3 sequence (DNA): TGCGCCAGCAGCCGCCTCGGACAGCCGAACACCGGGGAGCTGTTTTTT.